Detailed here is one T cell receptor beta chain. This specimen belongs to a study of cytomegalovirus exposure and HLA in healthy donors. Study at large: Among about 179 million T cells, an earlier analysis found roughly 120 million unique TCR beta sequences.

Primers for the PCR totalled 60 Vbeta and 13 Jbeta. Produced via immunoSEQ multiplex PCR; TCRdb's table is partial and in-frame only. The sample includes 73,000 or so clones, over 75% of them seen just once. This CDR3 contains 17 residues. The genes are TRBV21-1 and TRBJ1-6. TRBV21-1 corresponds to a pseudogene. Source material: PBMCs. The TCR originated in a human donor in good health. DNA of the CDR3: TGTGCCAGCAGCAAAGGTTTCATCGGGCAGGGAGGCTCACCCCTCCACTTT. Translation: CASSKGFIGQGGSPLHF.